This TCR beta chain is drawn from a study of CD8+CD57+ T cells in acquired aplastic anemia. At the level of the study: Yields of DNA that came from sorted CD4+ and CD8+ cells averaged about 3.3 ug. On average, healthy donors gave some 9.8 million reads for CD4+ cells.

CDR1 is LNHDA, CDR2 SQIVND, per germline (reference sequence). The CDR3 extends over 17 amino acids. V shed 5 bases and J 2 bases; nucleotides not matched to a gene: 14. Genomic DNA served as template for TCR beta VDJ and CDR3 profiling. TCRdb ran MiXCR on the reads and lists one entry per CDR3 protein. The repertoire holds over 150,000 distinct CDR3 sequences, with approximately 50% as singletons. The specimen was sorted CD4+, CD8+, or CD8+CD57+ T cells (not recorded which) from PBMCs. The chain has TRBV19 and TRBJ2-5; TRBD1 agrees at 7 bases. This sequence originates from a human donor in good health, serving as a control. The CDR3 DNA reads as TGTGCCAGTAGTCCGGGACAGTCCTTAAGGGGGCAAGAGACCCAGTACTTC. Its protein product is CASSPGQSLRGQETQYF.